This T cell receptor beta chain emerged from a study of graft-versus-host responses after intestinal transplantation. Sequencing used immunoSEQ multiplex PCR; TCRdb keeps in-frame clones, though not all of them. There are 20,000 to 25,000 clones in the sample; approximately 93% occur only once, and roughly 0.5% lies in the top ten. The CDR3 sequence is 13 residues long. Deletions cut 0 bases from V and 6 bases from J, with 8 bases between. The V gene's germline CDR1 is MNHEY and CDR2 SVGAGI. V is TRBV6-5 and J is TRBJ1-2, with D maybe TRBD1 (6 bases). The receptor's source is a human patient who received an intestinal transplant, so some T cells may come from the graft donor. The sample here was PBMCs, taken 156 days after intestinal transplant. CDR3 loop: CASSYSGGHGYTF. CDR3 nucleotides: TGTGCCAGCAGTTACTCCGGGGGCCATGGCTACACCTTC.